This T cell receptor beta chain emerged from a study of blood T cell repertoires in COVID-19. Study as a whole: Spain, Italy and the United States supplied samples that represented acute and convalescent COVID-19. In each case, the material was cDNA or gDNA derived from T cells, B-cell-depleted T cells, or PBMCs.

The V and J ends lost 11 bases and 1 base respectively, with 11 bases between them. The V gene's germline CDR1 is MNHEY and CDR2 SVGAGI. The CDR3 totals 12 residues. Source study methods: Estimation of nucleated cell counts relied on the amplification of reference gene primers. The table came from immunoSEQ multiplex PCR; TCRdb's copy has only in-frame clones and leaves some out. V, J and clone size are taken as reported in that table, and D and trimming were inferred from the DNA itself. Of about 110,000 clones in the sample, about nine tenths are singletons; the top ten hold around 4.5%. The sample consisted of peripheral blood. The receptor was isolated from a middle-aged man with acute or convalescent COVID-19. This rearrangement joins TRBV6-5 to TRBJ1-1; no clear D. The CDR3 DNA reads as TGTGCCTTAGGGAGGGCGAACACTGAAGCTTTCTTT. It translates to CALGRANTEAFF.